This is a list of T cell receptor beta chains from one sample in a study of cytomegalovirus exposure and HLA in healthy donors. The assay was immunoSEQ multiplex PCR, and TCRdb's table has in-frame clones only and misses some. This sample carries fewer than 150,000 clones, about 83% of them seen once, and the ten largest clones take about 2.6%. The sample consisted of PBMCs. The source of these receptors is a woman aged 40-49 years in good health and CMV-seropositive. The CDR3 runs from the conserved cysteine through the conserved F or W. Each record gives: J gene, V gene, clone size, D gene, CDR3 DNA, CDR3 protein. D genes are given only for firm matches. Rows give clone size only sometimes, using once, few, many, or a class for an expanded clone.

>TRBJ1-4|TRBV6-1|NA|NA
TGTGCCAGCCTCAAAGACAGGTTAAATGAAAAACTGTTTTTT
CASLKDRLNEKLFF
>TRBJ2-1|TRBV5-1|few|NA
TGCGCCAGCAGCTCTAGCGCCTCCCTGGATGAGCAGTTCTTC
CASSSSASLDEQFF
>TRBJ2-1|TRBV10-1|once|TRBD2
TGCGCCAGCTCCACTGCTAGCGGGGGCTACAATGAGCAGTTCTTC
CASSTASGGYNEQFF
>TRBJ1-1|TRBV28|many|NA
TGTGCCAGCAGTTCGACAACAAGTGAAGCTTTCTTT
CASSSTTSEAFF
>TRBJ2-1|TRBV7-2|NA|TRBD2
TGTGCCAGCAGCCGATCAACTAGCGGGAGGTTGAATGAGCAGTTCTTC
CASSRSTSGRLNEQFF
>TRBJ2-3|TRBV5-4|NA|NA
TGTGCCAGCACTTACCCGGACAAAGATACGCAGTATTTT
CASTYPDKDTQYF
>TRBJ2-7|TRBV9|NA|TRBD2
TGTGCCAGCAGCGTAGGGGGGGGGACCCGAACCTACGAGCAGTACTTC
CASSVGGGTRTYEQYF
>TRBJ1-5|TRBV5-6|NA|NA
TGTGCCAGCAGCTTGTCGGTGATTAATCAGCCCCAGCATTTT
CASSLSVINQPQHF
>TRBJ1-3|TRBV6-5|NA|TRBD1
TGTGCCAGCAGGCGGACCGGGACAGGAGGAAACACCATATATTTT
CASRRTGTGGNTIYF
>TRBJ1-6|TRBV6-5|NA|TRBD1
TGTGCCAGCAGCGTAACAGGGGAAACGTCACCCCTCCACTTT
CASSVTGETSPLHF
>TRBJ2-1|TRBV19|NA|TRBD2
TGTGCCAGTAGTATCACTAGCGGGGGTCCCTCCTACAATGAGCAGTTCTTC
CASSITSGGPSYNEQFF
>TRBJ1-2|TRBV5-1|once|NA
TGCGCCAGCAGCTTGAGACCTCGGACAGACTCGGGTGGCTACACCTTC
CASSLRPRTDSGGYTF
>TRBJ2-4|TRBV13|NA|NA
TGTGCCAGCAGCACAGGGGGGGTAAACATTCAGTACTTC
CASSTGGVNIQYF
>TRBJ2-5|TRBV6-1|NA|TRBD2
TGTGCCAGCAATGCGGGGGGGCGACTGGAGACCCAGTACTTC
CASNAGGRLETQYF
>TRBJ2-3|TRBV4-1|NA|TRBD1
TGCGCCAGCAGCAGGGGGCCCACAGATACGCAGTATTTT
CASSRGPTDTQYF
>TRBJ1-1|TRBV6-1|NA|TRBD1
TGTGCCAGCTTGGGACAGGTAAACACTGAAGCTTTCTTT
CASLGQVNTEAFF